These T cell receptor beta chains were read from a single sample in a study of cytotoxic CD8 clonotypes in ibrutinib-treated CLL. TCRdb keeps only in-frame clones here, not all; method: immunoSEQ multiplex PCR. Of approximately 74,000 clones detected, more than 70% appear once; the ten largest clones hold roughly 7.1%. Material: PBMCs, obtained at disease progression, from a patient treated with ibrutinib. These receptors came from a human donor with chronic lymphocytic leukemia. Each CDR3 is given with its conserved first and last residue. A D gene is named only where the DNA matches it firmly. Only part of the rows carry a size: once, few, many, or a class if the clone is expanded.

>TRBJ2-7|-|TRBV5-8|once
CASSRGGEYEQYF
TGTGCCAGCAGCCGAGGGGGTGAATACGAGCAGTACTTC
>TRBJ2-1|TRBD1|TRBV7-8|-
CASSLGVTGAYNEQFF
TGTGCCAGCAGCTTAGGGGTGACAGGGGCCTACAATGAGCAGTTCTTC
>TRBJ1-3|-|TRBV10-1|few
CASSVGNTIYF
TGCGCCAGCAGTGTTGGAAACACCATATATTTT
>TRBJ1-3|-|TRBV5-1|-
CASSLGGVGNTIYF
TGCGCCAGCAGCTTGGGGGGAGTTGGAAACACCATATATTTT
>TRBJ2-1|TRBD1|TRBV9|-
CASSVSRTGVYEQFF
TGTGCCAGCAGCGTCTCCAGGACAGGGGTTTATGAGCAGTTCTTC
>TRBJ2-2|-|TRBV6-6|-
CASRKQEYTGELFF
TGTGCCAGCAGAAAACAGGAATACACCGGGGAGCTGTTTTTT
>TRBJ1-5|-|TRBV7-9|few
CASSLGPHNQPQHF
TGTGCCAGCAGCTTAGGGCCCCACAATCAGCCCCAGCATTTT
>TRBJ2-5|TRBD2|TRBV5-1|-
CASSSGQGGRETQYF
TGCGCCAGCAGCTCCGGGCAGGGAGGGAGAGAGACCCAGTACTTC
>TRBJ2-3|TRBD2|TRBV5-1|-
CASRASGGIDTQYF
TGCGCCAGCAGAGCAAGCGGGGGTATAGATACGCAGTATTTT
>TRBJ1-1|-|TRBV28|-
CASSFYRGNTEAFF
TGTGCCAGCAGTTTCTATCGGGGGAACACTGAAGCTTTCTTT
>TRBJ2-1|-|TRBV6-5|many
CASSYGLEATNEQFF
TGTGCCAGCAGTTACGGGTTAGAGGCTACCAATGAGCAGTTCTTC
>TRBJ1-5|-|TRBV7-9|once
CASSSRADSNQPQHF
TGTGCCAGCAGCTCTAGGGCGGATAGCAATCAGCCCCAGCATTTT
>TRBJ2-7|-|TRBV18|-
CASSRSGSSYEQYF
TGTGCCAGCTCACGTAGCGGAAGCTCCTACGAGCAGTACTTC
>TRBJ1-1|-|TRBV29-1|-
CSVSGLQANTEAFF
TGCAGCGTTTCGGGGCTTCAAGCGAACACTGAAGCTTTCTTT
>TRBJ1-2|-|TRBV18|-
CASSPPYQANYGYTF
TGTGCCAGCTCACCACCGTATCAGGCGAACTATGGCTACACCTTC
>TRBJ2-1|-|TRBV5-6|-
CASSLDGGYNEQFF
TGTGCCAGCAGCTTGGATGGTGGTTACAATGAGCAGTTCTTC
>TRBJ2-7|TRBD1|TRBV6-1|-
CASNDRMGQGGYEQYF
TGTGCCAGCAATGATAGAATGGGACAGGGTGGTTACGAACAGTACTTC
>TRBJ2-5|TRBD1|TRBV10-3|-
CAISQGDRGRLETQYF
TGTGCCATCAGCCAGGGGGACAGGGGGCGCCTGGAGACCCAGTACTTC
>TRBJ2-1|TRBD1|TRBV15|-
CATSRRPGTGQAYNEQFF
TGTGCCACCAGCCGCCGTCCCGGGACAGGGCAGGCCTACAATGAGCAGTTCTTC
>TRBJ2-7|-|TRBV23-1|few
CASSLRYEQYF
TGCGCCAGCAGTCTCAGGTACGAGCAGTACTTC
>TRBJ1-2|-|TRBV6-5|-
CASSYKKFYGYTF
TGTGCCAGCAGTTACAAAAAGTTCTATGGCTACACCTTC
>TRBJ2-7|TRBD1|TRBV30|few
CAWSGRHRGREQYF
TGTGCCTGGAGTGGGCGGCACAGGGGGCGGGAGCAGTACTTC
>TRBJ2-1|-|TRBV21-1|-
CASSKKGIWATSSSREQFF
TGTGCCAGCAGCAAAAAAGGAATTTGGGCTACTAGCTCTTCGCGGGAGCAGTTCTTC
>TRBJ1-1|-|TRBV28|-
CASNPLPDSPRSEAFF
TGTGCCAGCAACCCCCTGCCGGACAGCCCCCGCTCTGAAGCTTTCTTT
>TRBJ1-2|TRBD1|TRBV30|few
CAWSTQGAFGYTF
TGTGCCTGGAGCACACAGGGGGCTTTTGGCTACACCTTC
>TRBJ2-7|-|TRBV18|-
CASSPVDYEQYF
TGTGCCAGCTCACCAGTAGATTACGAGCAGTACTTC
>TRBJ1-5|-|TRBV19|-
CASIRAGTYGNQPQHF
TGTGCCAGTATTAGGGCAGGGACATATGGCAATCAGCCCCAGCATTTT
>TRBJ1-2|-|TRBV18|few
CASSPSTVGEGYGYTF
TGTGCCAGCTCACCATCCACGGTAGGGGAGGGCTATGGCTACACCTTC
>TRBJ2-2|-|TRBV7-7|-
CASSETPNTGELFF
TGTGCCAGCTCCGAGACACCGAACACCGGGGAGCTGTTTTTT
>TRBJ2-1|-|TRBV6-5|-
CASSSRTTMFNEQFF
TGTGCCAGCAGCTCCCGGACCACCATGTTCAATGAGCAGTTCTTC
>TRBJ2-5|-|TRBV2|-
CASSASGEWETQYF
TGTGCCAGCAGTGCCAGCGGAGAATGGGAGACCCAGTACTTC
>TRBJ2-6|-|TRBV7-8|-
CASSLGRPGSGANVLTF
TGTGCCAGCAGCTTAGGCAGACCAGGCTCTGGGGCCAACGTCCTGACTTTC
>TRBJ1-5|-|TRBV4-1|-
CASSQESRVRFQPQHF
TGCGCCAGCAGCCAAGAGTCCCGGGTTCGGTTTCAGCCCCAGCATTTT
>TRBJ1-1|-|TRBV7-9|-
CASSLKGRAEAFF
TGTGCCAGCAGCTTAAAGGGTAGGGCTGAAGCTTTCTTT
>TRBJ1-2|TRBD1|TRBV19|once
CASSPRTGGVYGYTF
TGTGCCAGTAGTCCCCGGACAGGGGGCGTCTATGGCTACACCTTC
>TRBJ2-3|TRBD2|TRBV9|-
CASSVPLGGSFTDTQYF
TGTGCCAGCAGCGTACCATTGGGCGGGAGCTTCACAGATACGCAGTATTTT
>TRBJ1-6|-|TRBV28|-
CASKSLRGYNSPLHF
TGTGCCAGCAAGTCCCTCCGGGGCTATAATTCACCCCTCCACTTT
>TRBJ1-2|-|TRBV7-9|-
CASSLGPKGGYTF
TGTGCCAGCAGCCTCGGACCAAAAGGGGGCTACACCTTC
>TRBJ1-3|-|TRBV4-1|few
CASSRPQILSGNTIYF
TGCGCCAGCAGCAGACCCCAAATCCTCTCTGGAAACACCATATATTTT
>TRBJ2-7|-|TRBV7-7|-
CASSSLLGQYF
TGTGCCAGCAGCTCTTTACTGGGGCAGTACTTC
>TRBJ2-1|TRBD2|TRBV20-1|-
CSARTSGFFFF
TGCAGTGCTAGGACTAGCGGCTTTTTTTTCTTC
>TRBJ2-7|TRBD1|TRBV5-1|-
CASSLAGTGAYEQYF
TGCGCCAGCAGCTTGGCAGGGACAGGGGCCTACGAGCAGTACTTC
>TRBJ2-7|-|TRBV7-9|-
CASSHGTPDFYEQYF
TGTGCCAGCAGCCACGGGACCCCCGATTTCTACGAGCAGTACTTC
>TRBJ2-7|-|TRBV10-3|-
CAISVRTGTGPRSSYEQYF
TGTGCCATCAGTGTACGCACCGGGACTGGACCAAGGAGCTCCTACGAGCAGTACTTC
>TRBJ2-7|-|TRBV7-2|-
CASSLGRTSSSYEQYF
TGTGCCAGCAGCTTAGGTAGGACGTCCTCATCCTACGAGCAGTACTTC
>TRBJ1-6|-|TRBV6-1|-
CASRGFERFDSPLHF
TGTGCCAGCAGGGGATTTGAACGGTTTGATTCACCCCTCCACTTT
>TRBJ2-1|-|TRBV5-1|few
CASSPDGVSYNEQFF
TGCGCCAGCAGCCCCGACGGAGTATCGTACAATGAGCAGTTCTTC
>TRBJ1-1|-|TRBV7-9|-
CASSLEGTLNTEAFF
TGTGCCAGCAGCTTAGAAGGGACACTGAACACTGAAGCTTTCTTT
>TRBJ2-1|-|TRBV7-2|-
CASTLRTKTYNEQFF
TGTGCCAGCACCCTGAGGACTAAGACCTACAATGAGCAGTTCTTC
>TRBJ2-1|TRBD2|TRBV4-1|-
CASSHGPGLAGDEQFF
TGCGCCAGCAGCCACGGACCGGGACTAGCGGGGGATGAGCAGTTCTTC
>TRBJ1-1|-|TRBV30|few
CAWGQNTEAFF
TGTGCCTGGGGACAGAACACTGAAGCTTTCTTT
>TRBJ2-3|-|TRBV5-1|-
CASSYGQFTDTQYF
TGCGCCAGCAGCTATGGACAGTTCACAGATACGCAGTATTTT
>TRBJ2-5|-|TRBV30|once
CAWSATPQETQYF
TGTGCCTGGAGTGCTACACCTCAAGAGACCCAGTACTTC
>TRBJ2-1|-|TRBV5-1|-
CASSVGTSSYNEQFF
TGCGCCAGCAGCGTCGGGACAAGCTCCTACAATGAGCAGTTCTTC